The rows below give T cell receptor beta chains drawn from one sample of a study of early T cells in non-severe SARS-CoV-2 infection. TCRdb called the 5' RACE reads again in MiXCR, with one record for every CDR3 protein. Counted here are 24,000 or so distinct CDR3 sequences, 5.5% occurring once; the ten biggest clones make up under 2.5%. Material: whole blood. The receptor set was obtained from an adult who was a healthcare worker with PCR-confirmed SARS-CoV-2 infection or an uninfected control (not recorded which). Both conserved end residues are part of each CDR3. The D gene is left open where the match is weak. Expanded clones are given a class, and other clones once, few, many or no size at all.

j_call | d_call | v_call | clone_size | cdr3_aa | cdr3_nt
TRBJ2-7 | TRBD1 | TRBV4-1 | many | CASSLGQGYEQYF | TGCGCCAGCAGCCTTGGACAGGGCTACGAGCAGTACTTC
TRBJ2-2 | NA | TRBV7-9 | medium-sized | CASREQGPGELFF | TGTGCCAGCAGGGAACAGGGTCCCGGGGAGCTGTTTTTT
TRBJ1-4 | NA | TRBV9 | many | CASSVRGAVNEKLFF | TGTGCCAGCAGCGTACGGGGGGCCGTGAATGAAAAACTGTTTTTT
TRBJ1-1 | NA | TRBV12-3/TRBV12-4 | NA | CASRGMFRTAIEAFF | TGTGCCAGCAGGGGTATGTTTCGGACGGCGATTGAAGCTTTCTTT
TRBJ2-7 | NA | TRBV6-1 | many | CATHPQPSGEQYF | TGTGCCACCCACCCACAGCCGTCGGGGGAGCAGTACTTC
TRBJ2-1 | NA | TRBV2 | many | CASSTGYNEQFF | TGTGCCAGCAGTACAGGGTACAATGAGCAGTTCTTC
TRBJ2-1 | TRBD1 | TRBV18 | many | CASSPVQGAGYNEQFF | TGTGCCAGCTCACCGGTACAGGGGGCGGGATACAATGAGCAGTTCTTC
TRBJ1-4 | NA | TRBV18 | many | CASSPLRDEKLFF | TGTGCCAGCTCACCACTCCGAGATGAAAAACTGTTTTTT
TRBJ2-7 | TRBD2 | TRBV10-3 | many | CAISDPSGATYEQYF | TGTGCCATCAGTGACCCGAGCGGGGCAACCTACGAGCAGTACTTC
TRBJ2-5 | NA | TRBV5-5 | few | CASSLTEETQYF | TGTGCCAGCAGCTTAACGGAAGAGACCCAGTACTTC
TRBJ2-3 | NA | TRBV24-1 | many | CATSEGGITDTQYF | TGTGCCACCAGCGAAGGGGGAATCACAGATACGCAGTATTTT
TRBJ1-1 | TRBD1 | TRBV7-9 | few | CASSSPGGTEAFF | TGTGCCAGCAGCTCGCCAGGGGGCACTGAAGCTTTCTTT
TRBJ1-1 | NA | TRBV20-1 | NA | CSARKTADTEAFF | TGCAGTGCTAGAAAGACAGCGGACACTGAAGCTTTCTTT
TRBJ2-7 | TRBD1 | TRBV7-6 | many | CASSSGQVYEQYF | TGTGCCAGCAGCTCGGGACAGGTCTACGAGCAGTACTTC
TRBJ2-7 | NA | TRBV21-1 | many | CASSNRDPKGAYEQYF | TGTGCCAGCAGCAACAGGGACCCTAAAGGTGCCTACGAGCAGTACTTC
TRBJ1-2 | NA | TRBV7-9 | few | CASPSPGNYGYTF | TGTGCCAGCCCCAGTCCGGGGAACTATGGCTACACCTTC
TRBJ2-3 | NA | TRBV7-7 | few | CASSAGGLSTDTQYF | TGTGCCAGCAGCGCAGGTGGTCTAAGCACAGATACGCAGTATTTT
TRBJ2-7 | NA | TRBV3-1 | many | CASSPLWSGPSYEQYF | TGTGCCAGCAGCCCACTCTGGAGCGGACCCTCCTACGAGCAGTACTTC
TRBJ1-1 | NA | TRBV11-2 | many | CASSSGGGTEAFF | TGTGCCAGCAGCTCCGGGGGAGGGACTGAAGCTTTCTTT
TRBJ2-6 | NA | TRBV4-3 | many | CASSPYYEGSGANVLTF | TGCGCCAGCAGCCCCTACTATGAGGGCTCTGGGGCCAACGTCCTGACTTTC
TRBJ2-3 | NA | TRBV5-1 | many | CASSLGPGGPSTDTQYF | TGCGCCAGCAGCTTGGGGCCCGGGGGCCCTAGCACAGATACGCAGTATTTT
TRBJ2-7 | TRBD1 | TRBV20-1 | many | CSARGGDRVYEQYF | TGCAGTGCTAGAGGGGGGGACAGGGTCTACGAGCAGTACTTC
TRBJ1-3 | NA | TRBV28 | NA | CASSPRGYSGNTIYF | TGTGCCAGCAGTCCCCGGGGGTACTCTGGAAACACCATATATTTT
TRBJ2-2 | TRBD1 | TRBV12-3/TRBV12-4 | many | CASSETGSGELFF | TGTGCCAGCAGCGAGACAGGGTCCGGGGAGCTGTTTTTT
TRBJ2-7 | NA | TRBV20-1 | many | CSARRGLQDEQYF | TGCAGTGCTAGGCGGGGGCTACAGGACGAGCAGTACTTC
TRBJ2-1 | NA | TRBV10-3 | many | CAIGLARNEQFF | TGTGCCATCGGGCTAGCCCGCAATGAGCAGTTCTTC
TRBJ2-7 | NA | TRBV11-2 | NA | CASSYEPLGSYEQYF | TGTGCCAGCAGCTACGAGCCCCTCGGGTCGTACGAGCAGTACTTC
TRBJ2-5 | TRBD2 | TRBV9 | many | CASSVGLADQETQYF | TGTGCCAGCAGCGTGGGGCTAGCGGACCAAGAGACCCAGTACTTC
TRBJ2-3 | NA | TRBV7-8 | NA | CASSLEGSGWPDTQYF | TGTGCCAGCAGCTTAGAGGGCTCAGGGTGGCCAGATACGCAGTATTTT
TRBJ2-1 | NA | TRBV15 | many | CATSRDRSREQFF | TGTGCCACCAGCAGAGATAGGTCCAGGGAGCAGTTCTTC
TRBJ1-1 | TRBD1 | TRBV7-9 | many | CASSTGVTEAFF | TGTGCCAGCAGCACAGGGGTCACTGAAGCTTTCTTT
TRBJ1-5 | NA | TRBV6-5 | many | CASSYSQDQPQHF | TGTGCCAGCAGTTACTCGCAAGATCAGCCCCAGCATTTT
TRBJ2-5 | NA | TRBV5-1 | many | CASSLLGGPTETQYF | TGCGCCAGCAGCTTGCTTGGCGGACCCACGGAGACCCAGTACTTC
TRBJ2-7 | TRBD1 | TRBV6-2/TRBV6-3 | many | CASRLLPGQGAAGQYYEQYF | TGTGCCAGCAGGCTCCTCCCGGGACAGGGGGCGGCAGGCCAATACTACGAGCAGTACTTC
TRBJ1-1 | TRBD1 | TRBV6-2/TRBV6-3 | NA | CASSPSRQGPTEAFF | TGTGCCAGCAGTCCCTCTCGACAGGGTCCCACTGAAGCTTTCTTT
TRBJ2-3 | TRBD2 | TRBV6-2/TRBV6-3 | many | CASSEMVGLAGGNHLQYF | TGTGCCAGCAGTGAGATGGTCGGTCTAGCGGGGGGAAACCACCTGCAGTATTTT
TRBJ1-1 | NA | TRBV2 | many | CASSPGLGPYTEAFF | TGTGCCAGCAGCCCCGGGTTGGGGCCCTACACTGAAGCTTTCTTT
TRBJ2-1 | NA | TRBV14 | NA | CASSHLDPPIEQFF | TGTGCCAGCAGCCATCTGGACCCGCCCATTGAGCAGTTCTTC
TRBJ2-1 | TRBD2 | TRBV11-3 | many | CASSLEAPSTSFDEQFF | TGTGCCAGCAGCTTAGAGGCTCCTTCGACTAGCTTCGATGAGCAGTTCTTC
TRBJ1-4 | NA | TRBV6-4 | NA | CASSATNEKLFF | TGTGCCAGCAGTGCAACTAATGAAAAACTGTTTTTT
TRBJ1-5 | NA | TRBV19 | many | CASSIGLGSNQPQHF | TGTGCCAGTAGTATAGGTCTGGGGAGCAATCAGCCCCAGCATTTT
TRBJ2-5 | NA | TRBV29-1 | many | CSGRVTQETQYF | TGCAGCGGCAGGGTAACCCAAGAGACCCAGTACTTC
TRBJ2-7 | NA | TRBV4-3 | many | CASSQDWGTYEQYF | TGCGCCAGCAGCCAAGATTGGGGGACCTACGAGCAGTACTTC
TRBJ2-3 | NA | TRBV2 | few | CASFPRLVSTDTQYF | TGTGCCAGCTTCCCCCGACTAGTTAGCACAGATACGCAGTATTTT
TRBJ2-3 | TRBD2 | TRBV20-1 | NA | CSANSGGGSTDTQYF | TGCAGTGCTAATAGCGGGGGAGGAAGCACAGATACGCAGTATTTT
TRBJ2-3 | TRBD1 | TRBV4-2 | medium-sized | CASSQVSQGAGSTDTQYF | TGTGCCAGCAGCCAAGTATCCCAGGGGGCTGGTAGCACAGATACGCAGTATTTT
TRBJ2-5 | TRBD1 | TRBV6-2/TRBV6-3 | many | CASSSGTGPF | TGTGCCAGCAGTTCCGGGACAGGGCCATTC
TRBJ2-2 | NA | TRBV28 | many | CASSSLTGAGELFF | TGTGCCAGCAGTTCGCTTACAGGAGCCGGGGAGCTGTTTTTT
TRBJ2-7 | TRBD1 | TRBV5-1 | few | CASSWAGTDVYEQYF | TGCGCCAGCAGCTGGGCCGGGACAGACGTTTACGAGCAGTACTTC
TRBJ2-1 | NA | TRBV19 | many | CASSMSASTTYNEQFF | TGTGCCAGTAGTATGTCTGCTAGCACCACCTACAATGAGCAGTTCTTC